This entry is about one T cell receptor beta chain. The target antigen is unknown. Per the germline V gene, CDR1 is SEHNR and CDR2 is FQNEAQ (reference sequence). The CDR3 spans 10 residues. Trimming cost V 10 bases and J 12 bases, with 10 bases left between them. This record belongs to a study of shared clonotypes between healthy human individuals. About the research overall: With ages of 18 to 49, the donors were a couple of women and a few men.

Original processing notes: ImmunoSEQ sequences covered only the junction and lacked quality scores; filtering therefore differed. Sequenced by immunoSEQ multiplex PCR; TCRdb stores in-frame clones only, minus some. The V and J calls and clone size are taken from that table; D and trimming were inferred from the DNA. The sample includes 950,000 to 1,100,000 clones, about 80% of them seen just once. Broader study findings: Lower generation probabilities were found for non-shared clonotypes than for those shared by all four donors.

This TCR was recovered from a man younger than 35 in good health. The chain carries TRBV7-9 and TRBJ1-6, with D uncertain. The sequencing input was memory CD4+ T cells sorted from blood. Described subset: CD45RA-negative fraction. The CDR3 bases are TGTGCCACGGCTGGGGAACCCCTCCACTTT. It is translated as CATAGEPLHF.